Listed here are 14 T cell receptor beta chains from one sample, sequenced in a study of STAT3 mutations in large granular lymphocyte leukemia. Study-wide results and caveats: At least one immunodominant TCR beta clonotype appeared in every T-cell large granular lymphocyte leukemia patient.

Their antigens remain unidentified. Assay used: immunoSEQ multiplex PCR; TCRdb lists only in-frame clones, some missing. The top ten hold 9.5% to 15% of the sample, which has over 25,000 clones, around 85% seen once. Sequencing was carried out using peripheral blood mononuclear cells. These receptors were taken from a man in his 60s with T-cell large granular lymphocyte leukemia. Some clones in this sample may be carry-over from other donors' samples.

V gene TRBV6-1 combines with J gene TRBJ2-1, with no clear D. From germline, CDR1 is MNHNS and CDR2 SASEGT. Trimming shortened V by 0 bases and J by 0 bases, and 15 bases separated the two germline ends. This CDR3 is 18 amino acids long. CDR3 bases: TGTGCCAGCAGTGAAGCTGTAGAGGCGGATAGCTCCTACAATGAGCAGTTCTTC. Protein: CASSEAVEADSSYNEQFF.

The chain carries TRBV4-3 and TRBJ1-5; 11 bases line up with TRBD1. Germline CDR1 is LGHNA and CDR2 is YSLEER. With 6 bases clipped from V and 6 bases from J, the junction kept 4 bases outside the gene matches. The CDR3 loop spans 14 amino acids. The CDR3 is CASSSGQGAQPQHF. For the CDR3, the DNA is TGCGCCAGCAGTTCCGGACAGGGGGCTCAGCCCCAGCATTTT.

The rearrangement links TRBV30 to TRBJ1-1; D gene ambiguous. The CDR3 is made up of 12 amino acids. Germline loops: CDR1 GTSNPN, CDR2 SVGIG (reference sequence). V lost 3 bases to trimming and J lost 5 bases, with 10 bases between them. The CDR3 spells CAWSRQETEAFF. CDR3 bases: TGTGCCTGGAGCCGCCAGGAAACTGAAGCTTTCTTT.

The V gene is TRBV15, the J gene TRBJ2-6; 11 bases match TRBD1. The CDR3 contains 18 residues. The V segment lost 2 bases and the J segment 0 bases; nucleotides outside the gene matches: 3. Per germline, CDR1 LNHNV and CDR2 YYDKDF (reference sequence). Here the CDR3 reads CATSRTGTGGSGANVLTF. The CDR3 nucleotides are TGTGCCACCAGCAGAACCGGGACAGGGGGCTCTGGGGCCAACGTCCTGACTTTC.

The rearrangement links TRBV7-2 to TRBJ2-6; D is undetermined. This CDR3 has 15 amino acids. Trimming shortened V by 2 bases and J by 6 bases, and 11 bases separated the two germline ends. The germline V gene encodes CDR1 SGHTA and CDR2 FQGNSA. The CDR3 DNA follows: TGTGCCAGCAGCTTAAGAGCAGGCACGGCCAACGTCCTGACTTTC. It yields the protein CASSLRAGTANVLTF.

The gene calls are TRBV29-1 and TRBJ1-5; TRBD1 is a possible D gene (6 bases). Trimming left V 6 bases short and J 0 bases short, with 9 bases between. The CDR3 length is 13 residues. In germline, CDR1 is SQVTM, CDR2 ANQGSEA. The CDR3 here is CSVRQDSNQPQHF. As DNA, the CDR3 is TGCAGCGTCCGACAGGATAGCAATCAGCCCCAGCATTTT.

The chain links TRBV28 to TRBJ1-5; D remains unclear. Trimming removed 5 bases from V and 9 bases from J, with 20 bases in between. This CDR3 is built from 15 residues. CDR1 is MDHEN, CDR2 SYDVKM, per germline. The CDR3 nucleotides are TGTGCCAGCAGTCGGTCGGGCAGTTGGCATCGGCCCCAGCATTTT. Its translation is CASSRSGSWHRPQHF. Based on the CDR3 plus reference TRBV28 and TRBJ1-5, the full variable domain is DVKVTQSSRYLVKRTGEKVFLECVQDMDHENMFWYRQDPGLGLRLIYFSYDVKMKEKGDIPEGYSVSREKKERFSLILESASTNQTSMYLCASSRSGSWHRPQHFGDGTRLSIL.

The table lists this clone with a few counts. The J gene is TRBJ2-7, the V gene TRBV11-2, with 9 bases lining up with TRBD1. Trimming at V came to 4 bases and at J to 7 bases, leaving 11 bases not matched to a gene. Germline assignment: CDR1 SGHAT and CDR2 FQNNGV. The CDR3 is 15 amino acids. The CDR3 reads CASSSIRTGAWEQYF. The CDR3 bases are TGTGCCAGCAGCTCGATCAGGACAGGGGCCTGGGAGCAGTACTTC.

The chain links TRBV28 to TRBJ1-2; 8 nucleotides align to TRBD1. The V segment lost 6 bases and the J segment 6 bases; nucleotides outside the gene matches: 6. Per germline, CDR1 MDHEN and CDR2 SYDVKM. This CDR3 contains 13 residues. The CDR3 spells CASRGQGADGYTF. For the CDR3, the DNA is TGTGCCAGCAGGGGGCAGGGGGCGGATGGCTACACCTTC.

This clone was seen a few times. This sequence joins TRBV5-6 and TRBJ2-7; D uncertain. CDR1 is SGHDT and CDR2 is YYEEEE in the germline V gene. This CDR3 is built from 14 residues. V lost 4 bases and J 3 bases, leaving 14 bases between the germline ends. CDR3 sequence reads: CASSREWRSYEQYF. CDR3 coding DNA: TGTGCCAGCAGCCGCGAGTGGCGGAGCTACGAGCAGTACTTC. Combining the CDR3 with reference TRBV5-6 and TRBJ2-7 gives the whole variable domain DAGVTQSPTHLIKTRGQQVTLRCSPKSGHDTVSWYQQALGQGPQFIFQYYEEEERQRGNFPDRFSGHQFPNYSSELNVNALLLGDSALYLCASSREWRSYEQYFGPGTRLTVT.

The chain recombines TRBV6-5 with TRBJ2-3, with a tentative D call TRBD2 (7 bases). V gave up 8 bases and J gave up 4 bases, with 19 bases separating them. The CDR3 consists of 15 residues. The germline CDR1 and CDR2 sequences are MNHEY and SVGAGI. CDR3 loop: CASRRRGGSADTQYF. In DNA form, the CDR3 reads TGTGCCAGCCGCAGGAGGGGGGGTTCAGCAGATACGCAGTATTTT.

This chain connects TRBV28 to TRBJ2-1, with no clear D. V gave up 10 bases and J gave up 0 bases, with 13 bases separating them. Germline CDR1 is MDHEN and CDR2 is SYDVKM. There are 14 residues in the CDR3. The CDR3 DNA is TGTGCCACTCGCCCCCACAGCTCCTACAATGAGCAGTTCTTC. Translated, it gives CATRPHSSYNEQFF.

The V and J genes are TRBV18 and TRBJ2-5; D is ambiguous. The V end was cut by 5 bases, the J end by 2 bases, with 12 bases between. The CDR3 totals 14 residues. Germline V gene data show CDR1 as KGHSH and CDR2 as LQKENI. The CDR3: CASSLAGLQETQYF. CDR3 nucleotides: TGTGCCAGCTCATTGGCAGGCCTGCAAGAGACCCAGTACTTC.

This chain uses TRBV5-8 with TRBJ2-3; D uncertain. This CDR3 has 12 residues. Looked up from germline, CDR1 is SGHTS and CDR2 is YDEGEE. V was pared by 4 bases and J by 4 bases, with 7 bases between. In DNA form, the CDR3 reads TGTGCCAGCAGCCTCGTAGCAGATACGCAGTATTTT. It yields the protein CASSLVADTQYF. The full variable domain, with the rest looked up from reference TRBV5-8 and TRBJ2-3, is EAGVTQSPTHLIKTRGQQATLRCSPISGHTSVYWYQQALGLGLQFLLWYDEGEERNRGNFPPRFSGRQFPNYSSELNVNALELEDSALYLCASSLVADTQYFGPGTRLTVL.